A single TCR beta chain is shown here with its context. Its antigen is undetermined. Gene names are mouse gene names. The CDR3 goes on 1 residue after the read ends, and that part is filled in from the germline J gene. TCRbeta CDR3 was sequenced at survey depth with template counts. Method: immunoSEQ multiplex PCR; TCRdb's copy keeps in-frame clones and lacks some. In the table there are 4,000 to 5,000 clones, approximately 40% of which are singletons. These data belong to a study of tissue T cells after allogeneic stem cell transplantation. General observations from the study: Tissue-detected TCR repertoire was only partly captured by blood and spleen T cells.

There are 14 residues in the CDR3. CDR1 KGHPV and CDR2 FQNQEV come from the germline V gene (reference sequence). V gave up 2 bases and J gave up 0 bases, with 5 bases separating them. Indicated time point: mouse harvest day 14 after allogeneic transplant. Tail vein injection delivered 10^7 T-cell-depleted bone marrow cells and 10^6 splenic CD5+ T cells. This clonotype originated in a female BALB/c mouse given C57BL/6 T cells with graft-versus-host disease after an allogeneic hematopoietic cell transplant. This rearrangement joins TRBV26 to TRBJ1-3; D is uncertain. Sequenced sample: gut tissue. The CDR3 sequence is CASSLTHSGNTLYF. The covered CDR3 bases are TGTGCCAGCAGTCTGACACATTCTGGAAATACGCTCTAT.